These T cell receptor beta chains were read from a single sample in a study of blood T cell repertoires in COVID-19. The table came from immunoSEQ multiplex PCR; TCRdb's copy has only in-frame clones and leaves some out. The repertoire consists of around 400,000 clones, with over 80% occurring once and the leading ten covering less than 6%. The sample was PBMCs or T cells enriched from blood (not recorded which). The receptors come from a woman between 50 and 59 years old who had recovered from COVID-19. Both conserved end residues are part of each CDR3. D genes are given only for firm matches. Rows give clone size only sometimes, using once, few, many, or a class for an expanded clone.

DNA	CDR3	J	size	D	V
TGCGCTTCAGGACAGGGGATACACACCGGGGAGCTGTTTTTT	CASGQGIHTGELFF	TRBJ2-2	few	TRBD1	TRBV5-1
TGCAGCGTTGCCGAGGTTATCAGACTGTTTTTT	CSVAEVIRLFF	TRBJ1-4	-	-	TRBV29-1
TGTGCCAGCTGCAGGGCCTCTGGAAACACCATATATTTT	CASCRASGNTIYF	TRBJ1-3	-	-	TRBV12-3/TRBV12-4
TGTGCCAGCAGCTTACGATCGGGACTCAACTCCTACGAGCAGTACTTC	CASSLRSGLNSYEQYF	TRBJ2-7	few	-	TRBV7-9
TGTGCCAGCAGCTTAGCTTTCCAAGAAGCTTTCTTT	CASSLAFQEAFF	TRBJ1-1	-	-	TRBV7-2
TGTGCCAGCAGTTACTCTCGGACTAACACAGATACGCAGTATTTT	CASSYSRTNTDTQYF	TRBJ2-3	many	-	TRBV6-5
TGTGCCAGCCACCCTAGGAGCTCCTACGAGCAGTACTTC	CASHPRSSYEQYF	TRBJ2-7	few	-	TRBV27
TGTGCCAGCTCACCACGGGGGCAGGCGAACACTGAAGCTTTCTTT	CASSPRGQANTEAFF	TRBJ1-1	few	-	TRBV18
TGTGCCAGCAGCTTAAGACTAGCGGATTACGAGCAGTACTTC	CASSLRLADYEQYF	TRBJ2-7	-	TRBD2	TRBV7-2
TGTGCCAGCAGCGTAGGGCGGGTAGCGGAAACCCTAGAAAACACCGGGGAGCTGTTTTTT	CASSVGRVAETLENTGELFF	TRBJ2-2	-	-	TRBV9
TGCGCCAGCAGCCTGGGAACTCTGAACACTGAAGCTTTCTTT	CASSLGTLNTEAFF	TRBJ1-1	-	-	TRBV5-1
TGCAGCGTTGTTTCCGGGGTTCTCTACGAGCAGTACTTC	CSVVSGVLYEQYF	TRBJ2-7	-	-	TRBV29-1